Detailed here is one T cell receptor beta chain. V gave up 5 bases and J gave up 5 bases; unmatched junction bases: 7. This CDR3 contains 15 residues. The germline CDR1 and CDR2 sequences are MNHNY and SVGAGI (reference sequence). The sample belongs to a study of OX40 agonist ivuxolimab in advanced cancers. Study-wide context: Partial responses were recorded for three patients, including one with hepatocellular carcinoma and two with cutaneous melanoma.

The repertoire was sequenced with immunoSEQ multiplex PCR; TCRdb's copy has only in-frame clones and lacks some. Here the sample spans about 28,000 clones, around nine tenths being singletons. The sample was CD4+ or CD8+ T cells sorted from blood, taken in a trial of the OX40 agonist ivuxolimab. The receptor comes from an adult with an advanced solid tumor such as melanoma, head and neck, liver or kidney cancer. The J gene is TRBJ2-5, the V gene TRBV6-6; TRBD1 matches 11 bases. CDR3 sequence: CASSRTGGVRETQYF. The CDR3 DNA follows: TGTGCCAGCAGTCGGACAGGGGGCGTCCGGGAGACCCAGTACTTC.